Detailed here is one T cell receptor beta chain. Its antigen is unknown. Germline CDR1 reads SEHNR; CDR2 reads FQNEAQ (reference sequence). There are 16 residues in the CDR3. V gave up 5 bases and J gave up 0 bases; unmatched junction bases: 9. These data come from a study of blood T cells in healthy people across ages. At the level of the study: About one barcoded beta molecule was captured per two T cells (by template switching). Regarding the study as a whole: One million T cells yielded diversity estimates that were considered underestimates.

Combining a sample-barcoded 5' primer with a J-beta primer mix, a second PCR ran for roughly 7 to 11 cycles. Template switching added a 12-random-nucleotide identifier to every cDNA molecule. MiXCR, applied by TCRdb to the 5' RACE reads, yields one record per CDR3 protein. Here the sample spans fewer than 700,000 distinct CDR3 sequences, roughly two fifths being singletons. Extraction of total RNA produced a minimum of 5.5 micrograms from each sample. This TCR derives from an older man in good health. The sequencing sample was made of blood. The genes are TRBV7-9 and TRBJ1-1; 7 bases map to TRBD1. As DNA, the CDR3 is TGTGCCAGCAGCAATAGACAGGGACAACTGAACACTGAAGCTTTCTTT. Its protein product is CASSNRQGQLNTEAFF.